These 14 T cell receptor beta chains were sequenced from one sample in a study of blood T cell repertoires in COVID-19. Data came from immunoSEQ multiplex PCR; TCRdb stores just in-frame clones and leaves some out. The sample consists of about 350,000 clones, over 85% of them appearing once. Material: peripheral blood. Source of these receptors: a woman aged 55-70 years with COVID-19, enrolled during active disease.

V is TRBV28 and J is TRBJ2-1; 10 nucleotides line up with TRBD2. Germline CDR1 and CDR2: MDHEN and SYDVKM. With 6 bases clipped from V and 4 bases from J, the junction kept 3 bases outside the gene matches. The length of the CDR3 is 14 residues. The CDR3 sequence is CASSGLADYNEQFF. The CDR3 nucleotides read TGTGCCAGCAGCGGACTAGCGGATTACAATGAGCAGTTCTTC. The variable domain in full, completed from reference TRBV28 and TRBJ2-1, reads DVKVTQSSRYLVKRTGEKVFLECVQDMDHENMFWYRQDPGLGLRLIYFSYDVKMKEKGDIPEGYSVSREKKERFSLILESASTNQTSMYLCASSGLADYNEQFFGPGTRLTVL.

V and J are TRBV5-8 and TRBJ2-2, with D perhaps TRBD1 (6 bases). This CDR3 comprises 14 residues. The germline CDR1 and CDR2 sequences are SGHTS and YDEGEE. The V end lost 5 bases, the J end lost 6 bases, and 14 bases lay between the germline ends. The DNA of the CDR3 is TGTGCCAGCAGTCGGACAGCGAATCCCGGGGAGCTGTTTTTT. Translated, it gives CASSRTANPGELFF.

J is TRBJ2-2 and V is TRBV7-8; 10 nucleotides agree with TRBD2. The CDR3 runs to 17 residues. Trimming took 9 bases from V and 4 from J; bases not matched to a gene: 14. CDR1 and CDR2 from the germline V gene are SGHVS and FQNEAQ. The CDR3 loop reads CASRLTSGARGTGELFF. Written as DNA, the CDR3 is TGTGCCAGTAGGCTTACTAGCGGGGCCAGAGGCACCGGGGAGCTGTTTTTT.

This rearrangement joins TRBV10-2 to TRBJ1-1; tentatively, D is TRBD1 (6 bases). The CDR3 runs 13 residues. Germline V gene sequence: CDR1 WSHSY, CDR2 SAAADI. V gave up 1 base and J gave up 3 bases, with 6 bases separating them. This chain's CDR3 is CASSEYRDTEAFF. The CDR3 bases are TGCGCCAGCAGTGAGTACAGGGACACTGAAGCTTTCTTT.

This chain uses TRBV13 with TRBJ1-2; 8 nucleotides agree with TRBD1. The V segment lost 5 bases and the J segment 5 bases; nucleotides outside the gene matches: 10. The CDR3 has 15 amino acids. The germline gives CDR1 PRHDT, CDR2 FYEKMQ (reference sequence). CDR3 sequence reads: CASSQGTGGDYGYTF. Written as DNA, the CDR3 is TGTGCCAGCAGCCAGGGTACAGGGGGTGATTATGGCTACACCTTC.

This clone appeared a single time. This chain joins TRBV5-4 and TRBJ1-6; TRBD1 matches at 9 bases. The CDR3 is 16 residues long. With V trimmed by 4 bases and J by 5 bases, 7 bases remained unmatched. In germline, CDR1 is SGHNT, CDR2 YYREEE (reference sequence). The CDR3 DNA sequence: TGTGCCAGCAGCAAGGGACAGGGAGCGAATAATTCACCCCTCCACTTT. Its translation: CASSKGQGANNSPLHF.

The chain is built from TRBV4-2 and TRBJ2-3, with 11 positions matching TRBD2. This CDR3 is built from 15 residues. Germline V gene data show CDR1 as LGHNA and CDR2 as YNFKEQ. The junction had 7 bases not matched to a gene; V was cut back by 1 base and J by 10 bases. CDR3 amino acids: CASSQVIAGGWAQYF. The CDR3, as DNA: TGTGCCAGCAGCCAAGTTATAGCGGGGGGGTGGGCGCAGTATTTT.

The CDR3 spells CASSRGGSTGELFF. The DNA for the CDR3 is TGTGCCAGCAGCCGGGGGGGCTCCACCGGGGAGCTGTTTTTT. This chain joins TRBV11-3 and TRBJ2-2, with 8 bases lining up with TRBD2. The CDR3 has 14 residues. V shed 5 bases, J shed 4 bases, and the junction held 3 bases outside the gene matches. From germline, CDR1 is SGHNT and CDR2 YENEEA.

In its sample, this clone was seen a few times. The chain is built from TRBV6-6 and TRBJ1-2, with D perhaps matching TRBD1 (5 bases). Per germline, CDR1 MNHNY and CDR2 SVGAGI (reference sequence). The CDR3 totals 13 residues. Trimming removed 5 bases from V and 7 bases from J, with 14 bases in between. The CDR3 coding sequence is TGTGCCAGCAGTGTGGGGTTCCAGGGTGGCTACACCTTC. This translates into CASSVGFQGGYTF.

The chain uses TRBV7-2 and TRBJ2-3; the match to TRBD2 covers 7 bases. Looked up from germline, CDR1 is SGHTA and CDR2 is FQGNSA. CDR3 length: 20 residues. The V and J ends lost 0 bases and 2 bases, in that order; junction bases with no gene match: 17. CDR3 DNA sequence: TGTGCCAGCAGCTTAGCGACCGTGATGGGCCTGAGCGGGGTCACAGATACGCAGTATTTT. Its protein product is CASSLATVMGLSGVTDTQYF.

CDR3 region: CASSQVTGKNTIYF. For the CDR3, the DNA is TGTGCCAGCAGCCAAGTTACCGGTAAAAACACCATATATTTT. The V and J genes are TRBV3-1 (or the pseudogene TRBV3-2) and TRBJ1-3; D gene ambiguous. There are 14 residues in the CDR3. Germline V CDR1 and CDR2: LGHDT, YNNKEL (reference sequence). V was shortened by 1 base and J by 6 bases, with 10 bases between the two germline ends.

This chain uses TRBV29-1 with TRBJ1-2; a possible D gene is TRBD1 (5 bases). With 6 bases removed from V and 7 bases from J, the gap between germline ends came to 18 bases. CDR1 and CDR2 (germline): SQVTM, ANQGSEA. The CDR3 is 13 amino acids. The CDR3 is CSVEPQTGGGYTF. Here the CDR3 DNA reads TGCAGCGTGGAGCCCCAGACGGGGGGTGGCTACACCTTC.

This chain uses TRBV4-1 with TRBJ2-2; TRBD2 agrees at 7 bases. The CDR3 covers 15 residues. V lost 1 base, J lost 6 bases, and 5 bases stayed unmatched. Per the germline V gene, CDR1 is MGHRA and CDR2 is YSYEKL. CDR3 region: CASSQVWLAAGELFF. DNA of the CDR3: TGCGCCAGCAGCCAAGTGTGGCTAGCGGCCGGGGAGCTGTTTTTT.

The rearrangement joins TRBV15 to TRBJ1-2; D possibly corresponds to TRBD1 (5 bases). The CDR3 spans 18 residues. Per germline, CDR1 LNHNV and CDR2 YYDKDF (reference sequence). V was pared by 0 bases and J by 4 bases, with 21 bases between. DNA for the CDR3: TGTGCCACCAGCAGAGACCGATCTTCGGCAGGGCGCGGCTATGGCTACACCTTC. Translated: CATSRDRSSAGRGYGYTF.